This T cell receptor (beta chain) was captured in a study of CD8 T cells in Susac syndrome. Broader study findings: Only a relatively small number of individuals were included in the TCR sequencing and HLA analysis.

Sequencing targeted TCR beta in T cells from blood (CD8+ and CD4+). It was treatment-naive patients with stable or active relapsing-remitting disease who made up the multiple sclerosis controls. Reverse transcription of about 0.45 to 1 ug RNA was performed with random hexamers. Amplification of TCR beta CDR3 across 54 Vbeta and 13 Jbeta was performed with immunoSEQ multiplex PCR. TCRdb re-called the immunoSEQ multiplex PCR reads through MiXCR, storing one row per CDR3 protein. The sample carries 100,000 to 150,000 distinct CDR3 sequences, 75% to 90% recorded once. V gave up 2 bases and J gave up 9 bases, with 2 bases separating them. This CDR3 spans 10 amino acids. The germline gives CDR1 MNHEY, CDR2 SMNVEV (reference sequence). Comment on this clonotype: What it binds is unknown.

The chain links TRBV27 to TRBJ1-5; D gene uncertain. The source material was CD8+ T cells from PBMCs. This TCR came from a human donor with multiple sclerosis. This CDR3 is CASSLGPQHF. CDR3 in DNA: TGTGCCAGCAGTTTAGGGCCCCAGCATTTT.